This T cell receptor beta chain was recorded in a study of blood T cell repertoires in COVID-19. For the study at large: The samples span acute and convalescent COVID-19 from the United States, Italy and Spain. PBMCs, B-cell-depleted T cells, or T cells provided the cDNA or gDNA that made up the material.

This CDR3 comprises 12 residues. Looked up from germline, CDR1 is KGHDR and CDR2 is SFDVKD. The ends were cut back, 3 bases at V and 2 bases at J, with 3 bases in the middle. Per the authors' pipeline: Reference gene primer amplification gave estimated nucleated cell counts. Sequenced by immunoSEQ multiplex PCR; TCRdb stores in-frame clones only, minus some. For V, J and clone size, that table is used; D and trimming come from the DNA. The profile shows tens of thousands of clones, approximately 88% of them singletons. The V and J genes are TRBV24-1 and TRBJ2-5; no definite D call. The origin of this receptor is a woman aged 70-85 years with acute or convalescent COVID-19. The sequencing sample was made of peripheral blood. CDR3 coding DNA: TGTGCCACCAGTGATCAGCAAGAGACCCAGTACTTC. Translation: CATSDQQETQYF.